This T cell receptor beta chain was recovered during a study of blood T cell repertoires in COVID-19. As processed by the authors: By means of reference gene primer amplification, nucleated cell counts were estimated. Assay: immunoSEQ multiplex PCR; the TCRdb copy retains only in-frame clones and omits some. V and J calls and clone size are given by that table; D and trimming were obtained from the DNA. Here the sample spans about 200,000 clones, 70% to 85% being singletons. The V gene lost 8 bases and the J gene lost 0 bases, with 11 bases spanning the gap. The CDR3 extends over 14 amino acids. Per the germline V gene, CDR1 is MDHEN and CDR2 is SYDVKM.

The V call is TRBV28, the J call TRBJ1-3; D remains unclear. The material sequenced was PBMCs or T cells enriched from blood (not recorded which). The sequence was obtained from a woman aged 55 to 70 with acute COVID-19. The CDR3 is CASVDGSSGNTIYF. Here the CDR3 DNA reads TGTGCCAGCGTCGATGGGAGCTCTGGAAACACCATATATTTT. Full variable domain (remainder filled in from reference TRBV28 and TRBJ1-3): DVKVTQSSRYLVKRTGEKVFLECVQDMDHENMFWYRQDPGLGLRLIYFSYDVKMKEKGDIPEGYSVSREKKERFSLILESASTNQTSMYLCASVDGSSGNTIYFGEGSWLTVV.